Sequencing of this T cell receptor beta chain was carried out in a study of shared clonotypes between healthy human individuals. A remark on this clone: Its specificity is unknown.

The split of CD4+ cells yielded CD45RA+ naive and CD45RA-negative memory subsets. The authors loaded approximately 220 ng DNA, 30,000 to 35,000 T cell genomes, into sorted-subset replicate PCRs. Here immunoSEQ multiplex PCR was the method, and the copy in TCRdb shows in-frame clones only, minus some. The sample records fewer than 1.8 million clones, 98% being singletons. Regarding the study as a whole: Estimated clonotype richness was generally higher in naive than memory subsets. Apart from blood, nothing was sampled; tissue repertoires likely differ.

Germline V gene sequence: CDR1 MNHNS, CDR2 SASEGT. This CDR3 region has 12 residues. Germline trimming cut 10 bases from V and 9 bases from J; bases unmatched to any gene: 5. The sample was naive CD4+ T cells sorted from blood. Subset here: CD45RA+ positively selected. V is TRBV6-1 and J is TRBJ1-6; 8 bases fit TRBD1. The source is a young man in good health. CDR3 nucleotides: TGTGCCACCCGGACAGGGCGTTCACCCCTCCACTTT. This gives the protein CATRTGRSPLHF.